Listed here are 24 T cell receptor beta chains from one sample, sequenced in a study of blood T cell repertoires in COVID-19. Libraries were prepared by immunoSEQ multiplex PCR; TCRdb keeps only in-frame clonotypes and omits some of them. The sample has about 140,000 clones, over 75% seen once. The sequencing sample was made of peripheral blood. These TCRs come from a human donor in a cohort sampled during active COVID-19.

The V call is TRBV9, the J call TRBJ1-3; D call uncertain. Germline V gene lookup returns CDR1 SGDLS and CDR2 YYNGEE. Trimming cost V 3 bases and J 0 bases, with 16 bases left between them. There are 17 residues in the CDR3. The DNA of the CDR3 is TGTGCCAGCAGCGCGAACCCCAGAGGAGGCTCTGGAAACACCATATATTTT. Its translation is CASSANPRGGSGNTIYF.

The rearrangement links TRBV10-3 to TRBJ1-3; 8 positions agree with TRBD1. The V segment lost 6 bases and the J segment 1 base; nucleotides outside the gene matches: 8. The CDR3 runs 16 residues. Germline lookup yields CDR1 ENHRY and CDR2 SYGVKD. The CDR3 DNA reads TGTGCCATCAGAGAAAGCGACAGGGGTTCTGGAAACACCATATATTTT. This sequence encodes CAIRESDRGSGNTIYF.

The chain combines TRBV7-2 with TRBJ1-5; 7 bases match TRBD1. The CDR3 loop spans 15 amino acids. Germline V gives CDR1 SGHTA, CDR2 FQGNSA. V dropped 0 bases and J dropped 8; count of bases not matched to a gene: 7. CDR3 protein: CASSLALTGLEPQHF. The CDR3 nucleotides are TGTGCCAGCAGCTTAGCACTGACAGGGTTAGAGCCCCAGCATTTT.

The V gene is TRBV25-1, the J gene TRBJ2-7; D is perhaps TRBD1 (5 bases). Trimming shortened V by 5 bases and J by 5 bases, and 16 bases separated the two germline ends. The CDR3 consists of 14 residues. Germline V gene lookup returns CDR1 MGHDK and CDR2 SYGVNS. This CDR3 reads CASSRAGPGNEQYV. The CDR3 bases are TGTGCCAGCAGTCGGGCAGGGCCGGGCAACGAGCAGTACGTC.

V is TRBV19 and J is TRBJ2-3; a possible D gene is TRBD2 (7 bases). V lost 3 bases and J lost 6, with 13 bases in between. The germline V gene encodes CDR1 LNHDA and CDR2 SQIVND (reference sequence). This CDR3 has 14 residues. CDR3 in amino acids: CASSISGGRDTQYF. CDR3 DNA sequence: TGTGCCAGTAGTATTTCGGGGGGCCGGGATACGCAGTATTTT.

The CDR3 sequence: CASSMGTLLNEKLFF. The CDR3 bases are TGTGCCAGTAGTATGGGGACACTGCTTAATGAAAAACTGTTTTTT. This chain connects TRBV19 to TRBJ1-4, with D perhaps matching TRBD1 (6 bases). The CDR3 totals 15 residues. CDR1 LNHDA and CDR2 SQIVND come from the germline V gene (reference sequence). The V end was cut by 3 bases, the J end by 4 bases, with 12 bases between.

The genes are TRBV15 and TRBJ2-2; the D is unclear. The V and J ends lost 1 base and 6 bases respectively, with 9 bases between them. The CDR3 has 14 residues. Germline V gene sequence: CDR1 LNHNV, CDR2 YYDKDF (reference sequence). CDR3 in amino acids: CATSRGGSPGELFF. DNA for the CDR3: TGTGCCACCAGCAGAGGAGGTTCCCCCGGGGAGCTGTTTTTT.

V gene TRBV11-3 combines with J gene TRBJ1-2, with 8 positions matching TRBD1. This CDR3 comprises 14 residues. Germline assignment: CDR1 SGHNT and CDR2 YENEEA. Trimming removed 5 bases from V and 5 bases from J; junction bases left unmatched: 7. CDR3 protein: CASSARTGGYGYTF. In DNA, the CDR3 is TGTGCCAGCAGCGCCCGTACAGGGGGTTATGGCTACACCTTC.

The CDR3 sequence is CASSYELLSYNEQFF. CDR3 sequence (DNA): TGTGCCAGCAGTTACGAGCTCCTCTCCTACAATGAGCAGTTCTTC. This sequence joins TRBV6-2 or TRBV6-3 and TRBJ2-1; no clear D. The CDR3 is made up of 15 amino acids. Germline CDR1 and CDR2: MNHEY and SVGEGT. V was pared by 2 bases and J by 0 bases, with 8 bases between.

This chain uses TRBV4-1 with TRBJ2-2; TRBD2 is a possible D gene (6 bases). Trimming took 2 bases from V and 0 from J, leaving 10 bases between them. The CDR3 runs to 16 residues. The germline V gene has CDR1 MGHRA and CDR2 YSYEKL. CDR3 nucleotide sequence: TGCGCCAGCAGCCAAAGGACTAACCCGAACACCGGGGAGCTGTTTTTT. Translated, it gives CASSQRTNPNTGELFF.

V usage is TRBV7-2 and J usage is TRBJ1-1; no firm D call. Germline V gene data show CDR1 as SGHTA and CDR2 as FQGNSA. CDR3 length equals 14 residues. V lost 3 bases and J lost 2, with 10 bases in between. CDR3 sequence (DNA): TGTGCCAGCAGCTTCCGAGCACCCAACACTGAAGCTTTCTTT. Translation: CASSFRAPNTEAFF.

The chain links TRBV2 to TRBJ1-2, with D possibly matching TRBD1 (6 bases). There are 14 residues in the CDR3. V was cut by 5 bases and J by 7 bases, with 17 bases left in between. Germline CDR1 SNHLY, CDR2 FYNNEI. This CDR3 reads CASSPEGGGAGYTF. The CDR3 nucleotides read TGTGCCAGCAGTCCCGAGGGAGGGGGGGCTGGCTACACCTTC.

This clone was seen only a few times. The chain is built from TRBV24-1 and TRBJ2-2, with D maybe TRBD1 (6 bases). CDR1 KGHDR and CDR2 SFDVKD come from the germline V gene. The CDR3 contains 15 residues. V lost 4 bases and J lost 6, with 14 bases in between. In DNA form, the CDR3 reads TGTGCCACCAGTGACACGGGACACCGTTCCGGGGAGCTGTTTTTT. The encoded protein is CATSDTGHRSGELFF.

V and J are TRBV9 and TRBJ1-6; D is uncertain. CDR1 SGDLS and CDR2 YYNGEE come from the germline V gene. The CDR3 is made up of 13 amino acids. Trimming removed 0 bases at V and 8 bases at J, with 6 bases between. In nucleotides, the CDR3 is TGTGCCAGCAGCGTAGGGGAGGATTCACCCCTCCACTTT. Encoded protein: CASSVGEDSPLHF.

This sequence joins TRBV2 and TRBJ2-7; 12 bases are shared with TRBD1. The CDR3 is 15 residues long. Germline CDR1 is SNHLY and CDR2 is FYNNEI. J lost 6 bases, V lost 4 bases, and 7 bases had no gene match. DNA for the CDR3: TGTGCCAGCAGTGTGGGACAGGGGGCTTTTTTCGAGCAGTACGTC. It translates to CASSVGQGAFFEQYV.

The gene calls are TRBV6-6 and TRBJ1-1; a possible D gene is TRBD1 (6 bases). V lost 7 bases and J lost 0, with 12 bases in between. Germline V gene sequence: CDR1 MNHNY, CDR2 SVGAGI (reference sequence). This CDR3 comprises 14 residues. In DNA form, the CDR3 reads TGTGCCAGCAAAGAACAGGGATTGAACACTGAAGCTTTCTTT. It is translated as CASKEQGLNTEAFF.

The chain uses TRBV9 and TRBJ2-1; 10 bases agree with TRBD2. The germline CDR1 and CDR2 sequences are SGDLS and YYNGEE. This CDR3 is 15 amino acids long. V dropped 0 bases and J dropped 8; count of bases not matched to a gene: 5. The CDR3 DNA is TGTGCCAGCAGCGTAGAACTAGCGGGGATATATGAGCAGTTCTTC. Amino acids: CASSVELAGIYEQFF.

The rearrangement uses TRBV7-2 and TRBJ2-1; D perhaps matches TRBD2 (6 bases). Germline lookup yields CDR1 SGHTA and CDR2 FQGNSA. This CDR3 region has 16 residues. The V and J ends lost 2 bases and 3 bases respectively, with 14 bases between them. The CDR3 here is CASSLSGGGLYNEQFF. CDR3 DNA: TGTGCCAGCAGCTTATCTGGGGGAGGCCTCTACAATGAGCAGTTCTTC.

The chain employs TRBV19 and TRBJ1-1, with 9 nucleotides matching TRBD1. Trimming removed 5 bases from V and 5 bases from J; junction bases left unmatched: 6. This CDR3 region has 14 residues. CDR1 is LNHDA, CDR2 SQIVND, per germline (reference sequence). The CDR3 is CASSLTTGGTEAFF. The CDR3 DNA follows: TGTGCCAGTAGTTTAACGACAGGGGGGACTGAAGCTTTCTTT.

There are a few counts of this clone. The chain joins TRBV7-3 to TRBJ2-1; D gene ambiguous. CDR1 SGHTA and CDR2 FQGTGA come from the germline V gene. Trimming removed 5 bases at V and 6 bases at J, with 11 bases between. This CDR3 is 13 amino acids long. The CDR3 is CASSLGALNEQFF. As DNA, the CDR3 is TGTGCCAGCAGCCTCGGAGCTCTCAATGAGCAGTTCTTC.

The table lists this clone with a few counts. The chain couples TRBV5-1 to TRBJ2-2; the D gene is possibly TRBD1 (6 bases). The V gene's germline CDR1 is SGHRS and CDR2 YFSETQ. There are 13 residues in the CDR3. Trimming pared 7 bases from V and 6 bases from J, leaving 13 bases between. The CDR3 spells CASGNTGPGELFF. CDR3 nucleotide sequence: TGCGCCAGCGGAAATACAGGGCCCGGGGAGCTGTTTTTT.

CDR3 nucleotides: TGTGCCAGCAGCGTAGCTAGCGTCCGAGAGACCCAGTACTTC. Residues: CASSVASVRETQYF. The V gene is TRBV9, the J gene TRBJ2-5; tentatively, D is TRBD2 (6 bases). The CDR3 spans 14 residues. Germline V gene sequence: CDR1 SGDLS, CDR2 YYNGEE. V was clipped by 0 bases and J by 4 bases, with 10 bases between them.

This sequence joins TRBV3-1 (or the pseudogene TRBV3-2) and TRBJ1-3; a possible D gene is TRBD1 (6 bases). Trimming shortened V by 3 bases and J by 10 bases, and 25 bases separated the two germline ends. The CDR3 runs 17 residues. The germline V gene has CDR1 LGHDT and CDR2 YNNKEL (reference sequence). CDR3 coding DNA: TGTGCCAGCAGCCAGACAGCCGCAGGGGCTAAAGTTTCGACCATATATTTT. Its translation is CASSQTAAGAKVSTIYF.

The CDR3 coding sequence is TGTGCCAGCTCTGAACCGGGGGTATCCTACGAGCAGTACTTC. As protein: CASSEPGVSYEQYF. This chain links TRBV7-2 with TRBJ2-7, with D tentatively TRBD2 (6 bases). The V and J ends lost 8 bases and 1 base respectively, with 15 bases between them. This CDR3 is built from 14 residues. In germline, CDR1 is SGHTA, CDR2 FQGNSA. Full variable domain (rest looked up from reference TRBV7-2 and TRBJ2-7): GAGVSQSPSNKVTEKGKDVELRCDPISGHTALYWYRQSLGQGLEFLIYFQGNSAPDKSGLPSDRFSAERTGGSVSTLTIQRTQQEDSAVYLCASSEPGVSYEQYFGPGTRLTVT.